A single T cell receptor beta chain is shown here with its context. Its antigen is currently unknown. TCRdb keeps only in-frame clones here, not all; method: immunoSEQ multiplex PCR. Here the sample spans roughly 420,000 clones, 89% being singletons. As for treatment: some 20 received Ad26.COV2.S at low or high dose, single or two shots; 5 received placebo; per-sample allocation not given. The samples were gathered on day 63 after the first injection of vaccine or placebo. These data are taken from a study of Ad26.COV2.S vaccination and SARS-CoV-2 variants. Whole-study context: As a participant in COV1001, the donor was in the Ad26.COV2.S trial arm.

CDR1 and CDR2 from the germline V gene are MNHNS and SASEGT. This CDR3 spans 16 amino acids. Trimming removed 1 base from V and 4 bases from J, with 14 bases in between. Notes on the study in general: Total T cell responses may have been underestimated by the TCR breadth and depth analyses. Among vaccine recipients, spike-specific TCR breadth exceeded that of placebo recipients.

The input for sequencing was peripheral blood, taken in a trial of Ad26.COV2.S vaccine versus placebo. This TCR was recovered from a person aged 18 to 59 who received the Ad26.COV2.S COVID-19 vaccine or a placebo. This chain connects TRBV6-1 to TRBJ2-1, with no clear D. Written as DNA, the CDR3 is TGTGCCAGCAGTGAAGAAGTGGCTACAATTTACAATGAGCAGTTCTTC. It encodes CASSEEVATIYNEQFF.